These 32 T cell receptor beta chains came from one sample sequenced in a study of cytomegalovirus exposure and HLA in healthy donors. PCR primers comprised 60 Vbeta and 13 Jbeta primers. Repertoires were generated with immunoSEQ multiplex PCR, while TCRdb's copy carries only in-frame clones and drops some. Here the sample table reports 200,000 to 250,000 clones. The sample consisted of PBMCs. These receptors were obtained from a woman between 25 and 40 years old in good health and CMV-seropositive.

The chain employs TRBV15 and TRBJ1-1; no clear D gene. V was pared by 1 base and J by 1 base, with 10 bases between. The germline V gene has CDR1 LNHNV and CDR2 YYDKDF (reference sequence). This CDR3 is 15 amino acids long. The CDR3 spells CATSRVSGGNTEAFF. The CDR3, as DNA: TGTGCCACCAGCAGAGTTAGCGGTGGGAACACTGAAGCTTTCTTT. The whole variable domain, remainder taken from reference TRBV15 and TRBJ1-1, is DAMVIQNPRYQVTQFGKPVTLSCSQTLNHNVMYWYQQKSSQAPKLLFHYYDKDFNNEADTPDNFQSRRPNTSFCFLDIRSPGLGDTAMYLCATSRVSGGNTEAFFGQGTRLTVV.

This sequence joins TRBV7-9 and TRBJ2-5, with a tentative D call TRBD2 (6 bases). Germline V gene data show CDR1 as SEHNR and CDR2 as FQNEAQ (reference sequence). V gave up 5 bases and J gave up 5 bases, with 15 bases separating them. The CDR3 has 14 amino acids. This chain's CDR3 is CASSRRLELETQYF. Written as DNA, the CDR3 is TGTGCCAGCAGCCGTAGACTAGAGTTGGAGACCCAGTACTTC.

The chain uses TRBV4-1 and TRBJ2-5; no firm D call. The DNA end favors TRBJ2-7, so the J call may be wrong. The CDR3 sequence is 13 residues long. CDR1 MGHRA and CDR2 YSYEKL come from the germline V gene. CDR3 amino acids: CASSQEESHEQYF. Written as DNA, the CDR3 is TGCGCCAGCAGCCAAGAAGAGAGTCACGAGCAGTACTTC.

The J gene is TRBJ1-5, the V gene TRBV18, with TRBD1 matching 12 bases. Per germline, CDR1 KGHSH and CDR2 LQKENI. This CDR3 spans 18 amino acids. V was clipped by 3 bases and J by 1 base; unmatched bases: 7. The CDR3 loop is CASSPGTGGARSNQPQHF. The DNA for the CDR3 is TGTGCCAGCTCACCTGGGACAGGGGGCGCGAGGAGCAATCAGCCCCAGCATTTT.

The V and J genes are TRBV28 and TRBJ2-2; 7 bases match TRBD2. Germline trimming cut 5 bases from V and 6 bases from J; bases unmatched to any gene: 9. Germline V gene sequence: CDR1 MDHEN, CDR2 SYDVKM. The CDR3 is made up of 15 amino acids. The CDR3 here is CASSQRGGPPGELFF. DNA of the CDR3: TGTGCCAGCAGTCAGCGGGGCGGACCCCCCGGGGAGCTGTTTTTT.

The rearrangement links TRBV4-1 to TRBJ2-3, with D maybe TRBD2 (6 bases). This CDR3 contains 15 residues. Per the germline V gene, CDR1 is MGHRA and CDR2 is YSYEKL. V was cut by 3 bases and J by 2 bases, with 12 bases left in between. Here the CDR3 DNA reads TGCGCCAGCAGCCACCCGGACTATTACACAGATACGCAGTATTTT. Its translation: CASSHPDYYTDTQYF.

The rearrangement joins TRBV6-1 to TRBJ2-1; 8 nucleotides align to TRBD2. Germline CDR1 and CDR2: MNHNS and SASEGT. The CDR3 covers 15 residues. Trimming removed 7 bases from V and 7 bases from J; junction bases left unmatched: 12. The CDR3 protein is CASTFSGRLTNEQFF. The CDR3 region has the DNA TGTGCCAGCACCTTCAGCGGGAGATTGACAAATGAGCAGTTCTTC.

The chain employs TRBV5-6 and TRBJ1-6; no reliable D call. The V end lost 7 bases, the J end lost 0 bases, and 8 bases lay between the germline ends. Germline loops: CDR1 SGHDT, CDR2 YYEEEE. CDR3 length: 14 residues. CDR3 nucleotides: TGTGCCAGCGGCGGATTCTCCTATAATTCACCCCTCCACTTT. Amino acids: CASGGFSYNSPLHF.

V and J are TRBV11-2 and TRBJ1-5; no firm D call. Germline V CDR1 and CDR2: SGHAT, FQNNGV. The CDR3 is made up of 15 amino acids. V lost 0 bases and J lost 0, with 6 bases in between. The CDR3: CASSLDADSNQPQHF. CDR3 DNA sequence: TGTGCCAGCAGCTTAGATGCAGATAGCAATCAGCCCCAGCATTTT. Full variable domain (missing parts from reference TRBV11-2 and TRBJ1-5): EAGVAQSPRYKIIEKRQSVAFWCNPISGHATLYWYQQILGQGPKLLIQFQNNGVVDDSQLPKDRFSAERLKGVDSTLKIQPAKLEDSAVYLCASSLDADSNQPQHFGDGTRLSIL.

The rearrangement joins TRBV5-1 to TRBJ1-4; unclear D gene. The V end lost 5 bases, the J end lost 0 bases, and 14 bases lay between the germline ends. The CDR3 contains 16 residues. Germline V gene data show CDR1 as SGHRS and CDR2 as YFSETQ. The DNA for the CDR3 is TGCGCCAGCAGTGTCGAGGGTGTCGCAACTAATGAAAAACTGTTTTTT. It specifies CASSVEGVATNEKLFF. The full variable domain, rest sourced from reference TRBV5-1 and TRBJ1-4, is KAGVTQTPRYLIKTRGQQVTLSCSPISGHRSVSWYQQTPGQGLQFLFEYFSETQRNKGNFPGRFSGRQFSNSRSEMNVSTLELGDSALYLCASSVEGVATNEKLFFGSGTQLSVL.

The chain combines TRBV5-1 with TRBJ2-2, with D possibly being TRBD1 (6 bases). The germline CDR1 and CDR2 sequences are SGHRS and YFSETQ. This CDR3 has 16 amino acids. The V gene lost 0 bases and the J gene lost 2 bases, with 11 bases spanning the gap. The CDR3 here is CASSLVPGQNTGELFF. In nucleotides, the CDR3 is TGCGCCAGCAGCTTGGTCCCGGGACAAAACACCGGGGAGCTGTTTTTT. Drawing the rest from reference TRBV5-1 and TRBJ2-2, the complete variable domain is KAGVTQTPRYLIKTRGQQVTLSCSPISGHRSVSWYQQTPGQGLQFLFEYFSETQRNKGNFPGRFSGRQFSNSRSEMNVSTLELGDSALYLCASSLVPGQNTGELFFGEGSRLTVL.

The chain joins TRBV5-1 to TRBJ1-1, with D tentatively TRBD1 (6 bases). CDR3 size: 14 residues. Trimming shortened V by 2 bases and J by 3 bases, and 11 bases separated the two germline ends. Per germline, CDR1 SGHRS and CDR2 YFSETQ. As DNA, the CDR3 is TGCGCCAGCAGCTTACAGGGAGCGTACACTGAAGCTTTCTTT. Amino acids: CASSLQGAYTEAFF.

The gene calls are TRBV5-1 and TRBJ1-1; no definite D call. V was trimmed by 1 base and J by 1 base, leaving 5 bases between them. This CDR3 region has 13 residues. The germline CDR1 and CDR2 sequences are SGHRS and YFSETQ. The CDR3: CASSLSANTEAFF. CDR3 nucleotide sequence: TGCGCCAGCAGCTTGAGCGCGAACACTGAAGCTTTCTTT.

The chain employs TRBV7-2 and TRBJ2-7, with D maybe TRBD1 (6 bases). The germline V gene encodes CDR1 SGHTA and CDR2 FQGNSA. Trimming took off 1 base at V and 5 bases at J, with 12 bases between the two ends. The CDR3 length is 14 residues. Written as DNA, the CDR3 is TGTGCCAGCAGCTTAGTATACGGACAGCACGAGCAGTACTTC. Translated, it gives CASSLVYGQHEQYF.

The chain employs TRBV6-6 and TRBJ1-5; 7 bases agree with TRBD1. Germline CDR1 and CDR2: MNHNY and SVGAGI (reference sequence). Unmatched junction bases numbered 2, after V lost 2 bases and J lost 4 bases. This CDR3 spans 14 amino acids. In DNA, the CDR3 is TGTGCCAGCAGTTACGGGACAGTGAATCAGCCCCAGCATTTT. This codes for CASSYGTVNQPQHF.

The J gene is TRBJ2-7, the V gene TRBV6-6; a possible D gene is TRBD2 (7 bases). This CDR3 is 12 amino acids long. V gave up 5 bases and J gave up 6 bases, with 11 bases separating them. The germline gives CDR1 MNHNY, CDR2 SVGAGI (reference sequence). The CDR3 DNA reads as TGTGCCAGCAGTCCAGGGGAGGGCGAGCAGTACTTC. Its protein is CASSPGEGEQYF.

This chain links TRBV7-9 with TRBJ1-1, with D possibly TRBD1 on 6 matching bases. The CDR3 is 15 amino acids. V shed 1 base and J shed 6 bases, with 15 bases lying between them. Germline V gives CDR1 SEHNR, CDR2 FQNEAQ (reference sequence). Here the CDR3 reads CASSLEAGGAPEAFF. In nucleotides, the CDR3 is TGTGCCAGCAGCTTAGAGGCTGGGGGGGCGCCTGAAGCTTTCTTT.

CDR3 sequence (DNA): TGTGCCAGCAGCTTCGGGCGTGGAGGTCGGGAAAAACTGTTTTTT. Translating it yields CASSFGRGGREKLFF. The chain recombines TRBV5-8 with TRBJ1-4; D is undetermined. The germline CDR1 and CDR2 sequences are SGHTS and YDEGEE. The V gene lost 2 bases and the J gene lost 8 bases, with 16 bases spanning the gap. The CDR3 length is 15 residues.

V usage is TRBV6-4 and J usage is TRBJ1-2; D is uncertain. Germline CDR1 reads MRHNA; CDR2 reads SNTAGT. This CDR3 spans 12 amino acids. Trimming cost V 5 bases and J 5 bases, with 9 bases left between them. The CDR3: CASSPREYGYTF. Written as DNA, the CDR3 is TGTGCCAGCAGTCCCCGGGAATATGGCTACACCTTC.

The chain has TRBV2 and TRBJ1-6, with TRBD1 matching 8 bases. The junction had 0 bases not matched to a gene; V was cut back by 8 bases and J by 9 bases. CDR1 is SNHLY, CDR2 FYNNEI, per germline. This CDR3 spans 11 amino acids. This CDR3 reads CASQGASPLHF. In nucleotides, the CDR3 is TGTGCCAGCCAGGGGGCTTCACCCCTCCACTTT.

This rearrangement joins TRBV2 to TRBJ2-5; the match to TRBD2 covers 9 bases. Germline CDR1 reads SNHLY; CDR2 reads FYNNEI. V was clipped by 4 bases and J by 5 bases; unmatched bases: 8. There are 15 residues in the CDR3. CDR3 in DNA: TGTGCCAGCAGTGCGGGGGGCGGGAGGGCCGAGACCCAGTACTTC. Encoded protein: CASSAGGGRAETQYF.

The rearrangement uses TRBV19 and TRBJ1-1; 8 positions agree with TRBD1. From germline, CDR1 is LNHDA and CDR2 SQIVND (reference sequence). The CDR3 is made up of 14 amino acids. Unmatched junction bases numbered 1, after V lost 3 bases and J lost 1 base. Here the CDR3 DNA reads TGTGCCAGTAGTATTCAGGGGGCGAACACTGAAGCTTTCTTT. Protein sequence: CASSIQGANTEAFF.

The chain is built from TRBV28 and TRBJ2-7; 7 positions agree with TRBD2. CDR1 is MDHEN, CDR2 SYDVKM, per germline. The V segment lost 2 bases and the J segment 0 bases; nucleotides outside the gene matches: 10. This CDR3 is built from 17 residues. In nucleotides, the CDR3 is TGTGCCAGCAGTTTACTTTCTGGTCTAGCGGACTCCTACGAGCAGTACTTC. As protein: CASSLLSGLADSYEQYF. Together with reference TRBV28 and TRBJ2-7, the CDR3 gives the full variable domain: DVKVTQSSRYLVKRTGEKVFLECVQDMDHENMFWYRQDPGLGLRLIYFSYDVKMKEKGDIPEGYSVSREKKERFSLILESASTNQTSMYLCASSLLSGLADSYEQYFGPGTRLTVT.

The chain has TRBV13 and TRBJ2-5; D unresolved. The assigned J gene may be wrong: the sequence end matches TRBJ2-7 better. CDR1 and CDR2 (germline): PRHDT, FYEKMQ (reference sequence). The CDR3 has 13 residues. The CDR3 coding sequence is TGTGCCAGCAGCCCAAGAGCTGCCTACGAGCAGTACTTC. Its translation is CASSPRAAYEQYF.

The V and J genes are TRBV9 and TRBJ1-1, with D perhaps matching TRBD1 (6 bases). The CDR3 covers 14 residues. CDR1 is SGDLS, CDR2 YYNGEE, per germline. Trimming shortened V by 0 bases and J by 5 bases, and 11 bases separated the two germline ends. The CDR3 is CASSVGGGRTEAFF. DNA for the CDR3: TGTGCCAGCAGCGTAGGGGGGGGCCGGACTGAAGCTTTCTTT.

The chain joins TRBV19 to TRBJ2-1, with a possible D match to TRBD2 (6 bases). The germline V gene encodes CDR1 LNHDA and CDR2 SQIVND (reference sequence). The CDR3 extends over 14 amino acids. V lost 3 bases and J lost 7, with 13 bases in between. CDR3 in DNA: TGTGCCAGTAGTATGAATCGGGCGGGGAATGAGCAGTTCTTC. It is translated as CASSMNRAGNEQFF.

The rearrangement links TRBV6-6 to TRBJ2-2, with D perhaps TRBD2 (5 bases). CDR1 and CDR2 (germline): MNHNY, SVGAGI (reference sequence). This CDR3 is built from 14 residues. With 3 bases removed from V and 3 bases from J, the gap between germline ends came to 8 bases. The DNA for the CDR3 is TGTGCCAGCAGTTATGAGAGGGACACCGGGGAGCTGTTTTTT. It yields the protein CASSYERDTGELFF.

This chain connects TRBV5-8 to TRBJ1-1; 7 bases align to TRBD1. The CDR3 is made up of 13 amino acids. CDR1 and CDR2 (germline): SGHTS, YDEGEE. V dropped 2 bases and J dropped 8; count of bases not matched to a gene: 6. Written as DNA, the CDR3 is TGTGCCAGCAGCTTAGAAAGGGGGCTGGAAGCTTTCTTT. It codes for CASSLERGLEAFF.

J is TRBJ1-3 and V is TRBV5-1; possibly TRBD1 for D (5 bases). Trimming removed 5 bases from V and 2 bases from J, with 11 bases in between. CDR3 length: 14 amino acids. Germline V gives CDR1 SGHRS, CDR2 YFSETQ. The CDR3 coding sequence is TGCGCCAGCAGTCCGGACATCCCTGGAAACACCATATATTTT. It codes for CASSPDIPGNTIYF.

The chain recombines TRBV11-2 with TRBJ1-2, with D tentatively TRBD1 (6 bases). CDR1 and CDR2 from the germline V gene are SGHAT and FQNNGV. The CDR3 spans 14 residues. V shed 5 bases and J shed 4 bases, with 14 bases lying between them. CDR3 sequence (DNA): TGTGCCAGCAGCGCTAGTCAGGGGTCCTATGGCTACACCTTC. As protein: CASSASQGSYGYTF.

The chain couples TRBV14 to TRBJ1-2, with 12 bases lining up with TRBD1. The CDR3 totals 16 residues. The germline V gene encodes CDR1 SGHDN and CDR2 FVKESK. V trimming: 5 bases; J trimming: 4 bases; junction bases outside the gene matches: 8. The chain's CDR3 is CASSGDRGRRGYGYTF. The DNA for the CDR3 is TGTGCCAGCAGCGGGGACAGGGGGCGTAGGGGCTATGGCTACACCTTC.

The chain joins TRBV18 to TRBJ1-4; 7 nucleotides line up with TRBD1. Germline assignment: CDR1 KGHSH and CDR2 LQKENI. This CDR3 has 12 residues. The J segment lost 10 bases and the V segment lost 4 bases, leaving 3 bases of the junction unmatched. CDR3 amino acids: CASSHSGGKLFF. The CDR3 nucleotides read TGTGCCAGCTCACACTCAGGGGGAAAACTGTTTTTT.